Shown below are 18 T cell receptor beta chains from a single sample sequenced in a study of response to subunit inactivated influenza vaccine (dated by TCRdb to 2017 to 2018). The library was built by means of RT-PCR. Sequencing relied on an Illumina HiSeq 2500. Through fastp at Q25 and MiXCR, TCRdb rebuilt clones from the public reads, retaining in-frame beta chains. Each CDR3 protein appears once, grouped with its most common genes and DNA. Here the sample has 250,000 to 350,000 distinct CDR3 sequences; around 20% occur a single time. The ten largest account for about 9.4% of the sample. The source was PBMCs from blood, collected approximately 22 months after vaccination. These receptors all stem from a man aged 50 to 75 who received an inactivated influenza vaccine. Donor details come from another sample of the same person, matched by shared clones.

A few counts support this clonotype. The chain combines TRBV19 with TRBJ1-5; maybe TRBD1 (5 bases). Germline V lookup: CDR1 LNHDA, CDR2 SQIVND (reference sequence). Trimming took off 1 base at V and 1 base at J, with 14 bases between the two ends. The length of the CDR3 is 17 residues. The CDR3 here is CASSIGARQRSNQPQHF. The DNA of the CDR3 is TGTGCCAGTAGTATAGGGGCCCGACAGCGGAGCAATCAGCCCCAGCATTTT.

V is TRBV5-1 and J is TRBJ1-2; D is ambiguous. V was pared by 1 base and J by 7 bases, with 14 bases between. The germline CDR1 and CDR2 sequences are SGHRS and YFSETQ. This CDR3 contains 14 residues. CDR3 residues: CASSLTPLLSGYTF. The CDR3 nucleotides are TGCGCCAGCAGCTTGACCCCCCTATTAAGTGGCTACACCTTC.

The rearrangement uses TRBV5-5 and TRBJ2-1; 7 bases agree with TRBD2. Germline CDR1 and CDR2: SGHKS and YYEKEE (reference sequence). CDR3 length: 14 residues. J lost 5 bases, V lost 1 base, and 3 bases had no gene match. The CDR3 sequence: CASSLWTRDNEQFF. In DNA form, the CDR3 reads TGTGCCAGCAGCTTGTGGACTAGAGACAATGAGCAGTTCTTC.

This chain joins TRBV18 and TRBJ1-2; 7 bases align to TRBD1. With V trimmed by 3 bases and J by 4 bases, 8 bases remained unmatched. The CDR3 is 15 amino acids. Looked up from germline, CDR1 is KGHSH and CDR2 is LQKENI. CDR3 coding DNA: TGTGCCAGCTCACCGGGTCTGGGACAGTCCTATGGCTACACCTTC. Protein sequence: CASSPGLGQSYGYTF.

This clonotype was recorded a few times. V usage is TRBV6-6 and J usage is TRBJ2-4; tentative D call: TRBD1 (6 bases). The CDR3 is 13 residues long. Deletions cut 4 bases from V and 12 bases from J, with 16 bases between. CDR1 and CDR2 (germline): MNHNY, SVGAGI (reference sequence). For the CDR3, the DNA is TGTGCCAGCAGTTCCTCGACAGGAACAACTCAGTACTTC. It specifies CASSSSTGTTQYF.

This clonotype was seen more than once but under ten times. The J gene is TRBJ2-1, the V gene TRBV7-2; 10 positions agree with TRBD2. Germline loops: CDR1 SGHTA, CDR2 FQGNSA. V trimming: 5 bases; J trimming: 4 bases; junction bases outside the gene matches: 5. The CDR3 has 15 residues. Here the CDR3 reads CASSILAGVYNEQFF. CDR3 nucleotide sequence: TGTGCCAGCAGCATTCTAGCGGGGGTATACAATGAGCAGTTCTTC.

The table lists this clonotype with a few counts. The genes are TRBV20-1 and TRBJ2-4; 8 bases map to TRBD1. The germline V gene has CDR1 DFQATT and CDR2 SNEGSKA (reference sequence). V lost 0 bases to trimming and J lost 8 bases; unmatched junction nucleotides: 9. The CDR3 spans 15 residues. Here the CDR3 reads CSARDSGQGGHIQYF. In nucleotides, the CDR3 is TGCAGTGCTAGAGATTCAGGACAGGGTGGGCACATTCAGTACTTC.

In this sample, this clonotype turned up many times. V and J are TRBV20-1 and TRBJ1-2; D unresolved. Germline loops: CDR1 DFQATT, CDR2 SNEGSKA (reference sequence). This CDR3 is built from 15 residues. Trimming pared 1 base from V and 4 bases from J, leaving 16 bases between. The CDR3 here is CSARATTGPFYGYTF. CDR3 sequence (DNA): TGCAGTGCTAGAGCGACCACGGGCCCCTTCTATGGCTACACCTTC.

The rearrangement links TRBV24-1 to TRBJ1-2, with D tentatively TRBD1 (5 bases). Germline CDR1 KGHDR, CDR2 SFDVKD. CDR3 size: 14 residues. V lost 7 bases and J lost 4, with 15 bases in between. The CDR3 here is CATSNRDLSYGYTF. CDR3 DNA sequence: TGTGCCACCAGCAATCGGGACCTATCCTATGGCTACACCTTC.

The rearrangement uses TRBV20-1 and TRBJ1-1, with a weak D call TRBD1 (6 bases). The CDR3 length is 14 residues. The germline CDR1 and CDR2 sequences are DFQATT and SNEGSKA (reference sequence). Trimming pared 6 bases from V and 2 bases from J, leaving 16 bases between. In DNA form, the CDR3 reads TGCAGTGCGCCGTCGGGACATCTAAACACTGAAGCTTTCTTT. This translates into CSAPSGHLNTEAFF.

This clonotype was seen more than once but under ten times. The chain links TRBV20-1 to TRBJ2-7; D gene ambiguous. Trimming left V 7 bases short and J 4 bases short, with 11 bases between. CDR1 and CDR2 from the germline V gene are DFQATT and SNEGSKA (reference sequence). The CDR3 length is 11 residues. Here the CDR3 reads CSGRQDYEQYF. The CDR3 DNA follows: TGCAGTGGGCGGCAGGATTACGAGCAGTACTTC.

This clonotype has a handful of counts. The chain joins TRBV3-1 to TRBJ2-5; the match to TRBD1 covers 8 bases. J lost 7 bases, V lost 1 base, and 11 bases had no gene match. The CDR3 totals 16 residues. Germline V CDR1 and CDR2: LGHDT, YNNKEL (reference sequence). As DNA, the CDR3 is TGTGCCAGCAGCCAAGGTCGCAGGGGGCAGTTAGGGACCCAGTACTTC. Amino acid sequence: CASSQGRRGQLGTQYF.

This clonotype appeared many times. The V call is TRBV24-1, the J call TRBJ1-2, with 9 bases fitting TRBD1. The CDR3 is made up of 13 amino acids. V dropped 5 bases and J dropped 7; count of bases not matched to a gene: 4. Germline-derived CDR1 and CDR2 are KGHDR and SFDVKD. In DNA, the CDR3 is TGTGCCACCAGTGGTGGGACAGGGAGTGGCTACACCTTC. Amino acid sequence: CATSGGTGSGYTF.

The chain couples TRBV2 to TRBJ2-1; D is undetermined. CDR1 and CDR2 from the germline V gene are SNHLY and FYNNEI. This CDR3 comprises 14 residues. V was cut by 1 base and J by 9 bases, with 13 bases left in between. For the CDR3, the DNA is TGTGCCAGCAGTGAAGGGGCTGCTTCTGCTGAGCAGTTCTTC. Its protein product is CASSEGAASAEQFF.

Only a few counts were recorded for this clonotype. The chain carries TRBV10-3 and TRBJ1-1; D is unclear. The germline gives CDR1 ENHRY, CDR2 SYGVKD. This CDR3 comprises 11 residues. V lost 2 bases and J 5 bases, leaving 3 bases between the germline ends. CDR3 residues: CAISEGTEAFF. The CDR3 DNA sequence: TGTGCCATCAGTGAGGGAACTGAAGCTTTCTTT.

DNA of the CDR3: TGCAGTGCTAGAGATTACCGTGCAGGACCCTCACCCCTCCACTTT. Translating gives CSARDYRAGPSPLHF. V usage is TRBV20-1 and J usage is TRBJ1-6; D unresolved. This CDR3 region has 15 residues. Trimming removed 0 bases at V and 10 bases at J, with 16 bases between. Germline V gene data show CDR1 as DFQATT and CDR2 as SNEGSKA (reference sequence).

Regarding this clonotype: One end of the junction fails to match germline, which may point to a read error. The chain uses TRBV20-1 and TRBJ1-5, with 8 bases fitting TRBD1. This CDR3 has 15 residues. CDR1 DFQATT and CDR2 SNEGSKA come from the germline V gene (reference sequence). The CDR3 nucleotides read TGCAGTGCTAGAGATCCAGGGGGCCTGGGTCAGCCCCAGAATTTT. It encodes CSARDPGGLGQPQNF.

This clonotype was counted between two and nine times. The chain carries TRBV28 and TRBJ2-3; TRBD2 matches 11 bases. The trim removed 5 bases at V and 5 bases at J, leaving 21 bases unmatched. CDR1 and CDR2 (germline): MDHEN, SYDVKM. The CDR3 is made up of 20 amino acids. CDR3 nucleotides: TGTGCCAGCAGTGCCAACCTACCGGGACTAGCGGCCGGACGGGTAGATACGCAGTATTTT. It specifies CASSANLPGLAAGRVDTQYF.